This T cell receptor beta chain derives from a study of CD8+ T cells in alopecia areata. Looking at the study overall: Patients in the treated group were given tofacitinib by mouth, 5 to 10 mg twice a day.

Individuals with alopecia areata gave both lesional scalp punch biopsies and peripheral blood for collection. With 1 base removed from V and 3 bases from J, the gap between germline ends came to 12 bases. From germline, CDR1 is PRHDT and CDR2 FYEKMQ (reference sequence). This CDR3 contains 15 residues. This clone showed up just a few times. The target antigen is unknown. RNA extraction was followed by reverse transcription into cDNA, which acted as the sequencing template. This table comes from immunoSEQ multiplex PCR, and its TCRdb copy is limited to in-frame clones, with some not included. The data hold hundreds of thousands of clones, with 65% to 70% observed a single time. Whole-study results and caveats: Patients shared TCRs less clearly than mice did, possibly for HLA-related reasons.

The specimen comprised CD4+ T cells sorted from blood, sampled at week 0. The origin of this receptor is a human donor with alopecia areata. The V gene is TRBV13, the J gene TRBJ2-5, with D possibly being TRBD1 or TRBD2 (6 bases each). The CDR3 region is CASSLERGRKETQYF. In nucleotides, the CDR3 is TGTGCCAGCAGCTTAGAACGGGGGCGAAAAGAGACCCAGTACTTC.